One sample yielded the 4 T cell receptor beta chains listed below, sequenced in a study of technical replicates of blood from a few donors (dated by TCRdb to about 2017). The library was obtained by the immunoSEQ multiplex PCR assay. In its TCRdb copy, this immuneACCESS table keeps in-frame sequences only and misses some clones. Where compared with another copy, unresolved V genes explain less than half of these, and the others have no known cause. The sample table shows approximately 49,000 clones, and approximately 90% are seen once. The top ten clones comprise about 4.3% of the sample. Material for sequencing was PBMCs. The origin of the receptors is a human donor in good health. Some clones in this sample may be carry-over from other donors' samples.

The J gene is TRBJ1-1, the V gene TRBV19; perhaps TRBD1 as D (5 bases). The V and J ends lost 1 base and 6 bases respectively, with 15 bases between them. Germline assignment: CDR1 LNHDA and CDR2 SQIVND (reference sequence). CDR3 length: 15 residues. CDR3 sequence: CASSIASGPGAEAFF. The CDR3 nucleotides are TGTGCCAGTAGTATAGCGTCAGGGCCGGGGGCTGAAGCTTTCTTT.

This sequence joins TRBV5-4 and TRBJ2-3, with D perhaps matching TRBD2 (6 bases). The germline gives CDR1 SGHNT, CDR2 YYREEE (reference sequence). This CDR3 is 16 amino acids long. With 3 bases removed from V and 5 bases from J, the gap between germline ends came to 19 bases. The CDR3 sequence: CASSYELAVGGDTQYF. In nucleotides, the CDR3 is TGTGCCAGCAGCTACGAGTTAGCGGTTGGGGGAGATACGCAGTATTTT.

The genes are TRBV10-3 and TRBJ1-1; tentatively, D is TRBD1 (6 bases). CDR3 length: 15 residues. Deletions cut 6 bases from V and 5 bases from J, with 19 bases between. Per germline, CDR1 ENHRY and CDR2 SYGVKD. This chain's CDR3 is CAISERGRGWTEAFF. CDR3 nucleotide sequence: TGTGCCATCAGCGAGAGGGGCAGGGGATGGACTGAAGCTTTCTTT.

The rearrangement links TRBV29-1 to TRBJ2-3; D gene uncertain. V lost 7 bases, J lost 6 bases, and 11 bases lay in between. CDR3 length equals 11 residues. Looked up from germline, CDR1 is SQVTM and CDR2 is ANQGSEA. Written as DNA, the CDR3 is TGCAGCGCCCGGGTCTATGATACGCAGTATTTT. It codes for CSARVYDTQYF.